The sequence of this T cell receptor beta chain was determined in a study of T cell responses to AZD1222 COVID-19 vaccine. The table came from immunoSEQ multiplex PCR; TCRdb's copy has only in-frame clones and leaves some out. The data contain 110,000 or so clones, 86% of them singletons. The V end lost 4 bases, the J end lost 10 bases, and 13 bases lay between the germline ends. The CDR3 runs to 12 residues. The clonotype originates from an adult in good health. The chain has TRBV12-3 or TRBV12-4 and TRBJ1-1; D gene uncertain. The sample was peripheral blood, taken on day 0 of AZD1222 vaccination. Here the CDR3 reads CASSSRGPVAFF. The CDR3 bases are TGTGCCAGCAGTTCCAGAGGGCCTGTAGCTTTCTTT.